This TCR beta chain was found in a study of T cells after posttransplantation cyclophosphamide. TCRdb's copy holds only in-frame clones and misses some; the assay was immunoSEQ multiplex PCR. The profile shows 30,000 or so clones, approximately 90% of them singletons. Germline V gives CDR1 MDHEN, CDR2 SYDVKM. The CDR3 covers 16 residues. The germline V and J ends were trimmed by 2 bases and 7 bases, with 20 bases remaining between them. The naive gate required viable CD3+CD4+ or CD3+CD8+ cells with CCR7+CD45RA+CD45RO-CD95-CD27+CD28+ phenotype. This clone showed up just once. This TCR came from an older woman in good health, CMV-negative, and a related stem cell transplant donor. J is TRBJ1-1 and V is TRBV28, with D possibly being TRBD1 (6 bases). Sequenced sample: naive CD4+ T cells sorted from PBMCs. The CDR3 spells CASSLPSRGIEGEAFF. DNA of the CDR3: TGTGCCAGCAGTTTACCCTCTAGGGGGATCGAAGGTGAAGCTTTCTTT. The entire variable domain, with the rest obtained from reference TRBV28 and TRBJ1-1, is as follows: DVKVTQSSRYLVKRTGEKVFLECVQDMDHENMFWYRQDPGLGLRLIYFSYDVKMKEKGDIPEGYSVSREKKERFSLILESASTNQTSMYLCASSLPSRGIEGEAFFGQGTRLTVV.